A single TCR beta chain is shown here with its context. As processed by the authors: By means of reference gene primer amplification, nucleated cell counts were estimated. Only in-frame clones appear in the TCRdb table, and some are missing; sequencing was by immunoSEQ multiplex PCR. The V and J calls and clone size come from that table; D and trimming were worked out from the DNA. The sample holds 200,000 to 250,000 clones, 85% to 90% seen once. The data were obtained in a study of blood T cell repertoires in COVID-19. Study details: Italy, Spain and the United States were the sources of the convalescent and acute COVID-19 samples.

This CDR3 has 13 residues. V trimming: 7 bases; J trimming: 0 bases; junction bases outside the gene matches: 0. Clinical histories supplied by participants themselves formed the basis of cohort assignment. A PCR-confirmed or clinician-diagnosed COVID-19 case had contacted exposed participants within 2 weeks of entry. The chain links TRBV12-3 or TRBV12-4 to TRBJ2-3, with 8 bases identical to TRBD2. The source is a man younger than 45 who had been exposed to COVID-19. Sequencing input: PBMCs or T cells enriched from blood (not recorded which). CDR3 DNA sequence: TGTGCCAGCACTAGCGGGAGCACAGATACGCAGTATTTT. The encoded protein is CASTSGSTDTQYF.